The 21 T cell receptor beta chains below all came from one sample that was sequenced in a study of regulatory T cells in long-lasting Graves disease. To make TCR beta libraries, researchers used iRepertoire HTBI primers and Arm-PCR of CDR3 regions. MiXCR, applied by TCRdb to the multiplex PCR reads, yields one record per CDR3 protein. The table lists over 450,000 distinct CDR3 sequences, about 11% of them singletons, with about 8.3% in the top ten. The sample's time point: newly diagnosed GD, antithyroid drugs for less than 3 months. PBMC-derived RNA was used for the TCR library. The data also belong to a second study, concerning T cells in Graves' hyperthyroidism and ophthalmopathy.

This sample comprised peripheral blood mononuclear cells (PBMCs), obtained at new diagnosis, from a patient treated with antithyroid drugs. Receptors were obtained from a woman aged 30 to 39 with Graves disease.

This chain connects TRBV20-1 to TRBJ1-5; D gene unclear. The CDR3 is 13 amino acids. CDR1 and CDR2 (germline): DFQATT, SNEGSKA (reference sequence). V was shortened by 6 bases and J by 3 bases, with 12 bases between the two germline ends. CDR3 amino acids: CSARPGSNQPQHF. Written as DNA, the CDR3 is TGCAGTGCCCGGCCGGGGTCCAATCAGCCCCAGCATTTT.

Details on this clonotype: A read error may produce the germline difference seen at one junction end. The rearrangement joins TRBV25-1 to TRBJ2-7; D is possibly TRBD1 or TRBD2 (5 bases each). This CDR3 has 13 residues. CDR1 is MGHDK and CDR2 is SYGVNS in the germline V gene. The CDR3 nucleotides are TGTGCCAGCAGTGAATTAAGGGGCGGGCAGTGGGATTTC. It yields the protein CASSELRGGQWDF.

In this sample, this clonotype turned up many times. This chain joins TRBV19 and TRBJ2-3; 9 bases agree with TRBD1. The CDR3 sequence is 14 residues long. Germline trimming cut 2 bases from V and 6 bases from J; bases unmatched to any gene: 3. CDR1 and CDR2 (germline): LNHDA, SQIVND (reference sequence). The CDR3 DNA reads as TGTGCCAGTAGTATAAGGACAGGGGTGGATACGCAGTATTTT. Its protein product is CASSIRTGVDTQYF.

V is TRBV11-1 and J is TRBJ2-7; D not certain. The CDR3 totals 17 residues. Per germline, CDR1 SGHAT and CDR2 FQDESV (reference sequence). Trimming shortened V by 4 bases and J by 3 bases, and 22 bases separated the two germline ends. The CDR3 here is CASSSGLTEAAGYEQYF. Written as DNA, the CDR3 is TGTGCCAGCAGCTCCGGGCTCACCGAGGCGGCTGGCTACGAGCAGTACTTC.

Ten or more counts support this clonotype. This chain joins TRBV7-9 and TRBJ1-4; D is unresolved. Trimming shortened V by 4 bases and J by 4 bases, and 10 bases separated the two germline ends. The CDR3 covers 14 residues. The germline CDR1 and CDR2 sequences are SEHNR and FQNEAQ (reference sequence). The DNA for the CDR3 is TGTGCCAGCAGCTCTGGAGTGGGTAATGAAAAACTGTTTTTT. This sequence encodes CASSSGVGNEKLFF. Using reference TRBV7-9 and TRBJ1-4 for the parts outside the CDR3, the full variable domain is DTGVSQNPRHKITKRGQNVTFRCDPISEHNRLYWYRQTLGQGPEFLTYFQNEAQLEKSRLLSDRFSAERPKGSFSTLEIQRTEQGDSAMYLCASSSGVGNEKLFFGSGTQLSVL.

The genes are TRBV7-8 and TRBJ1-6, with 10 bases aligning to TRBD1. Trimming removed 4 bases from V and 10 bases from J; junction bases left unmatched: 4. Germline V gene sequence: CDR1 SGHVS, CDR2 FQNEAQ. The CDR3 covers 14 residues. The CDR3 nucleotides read TGTGCCAGCAGCTGGGACAGGGGCCTATCACCCCTCCACTTT. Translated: CASSWDRGLSPLHF.

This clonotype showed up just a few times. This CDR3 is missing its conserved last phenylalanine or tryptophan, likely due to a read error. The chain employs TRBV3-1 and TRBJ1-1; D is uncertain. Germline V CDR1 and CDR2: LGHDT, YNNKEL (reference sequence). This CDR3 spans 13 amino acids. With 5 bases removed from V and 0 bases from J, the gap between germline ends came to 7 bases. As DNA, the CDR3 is TGTGCCAGCAGCATTACAGTGAACACTGAAGCTTTCCTT. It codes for CASSITVNTEAFL.

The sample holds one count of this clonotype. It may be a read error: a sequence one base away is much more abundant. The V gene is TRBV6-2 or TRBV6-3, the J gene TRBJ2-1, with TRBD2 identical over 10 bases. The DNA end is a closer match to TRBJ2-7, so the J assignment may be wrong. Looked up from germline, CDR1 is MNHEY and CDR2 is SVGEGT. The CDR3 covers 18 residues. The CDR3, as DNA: TGTGCCAGCAGTGAAGAGGGGTCTAGCGGGAGCTCCTACAATGAGCAGTACTTC. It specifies CASSEEGSSGSSYNEQYF.

The CDR3 nucleotides are TGCAGTGCTAGAGGGCTAAACAACTACAATGAGCAGTTCTTC. Residues: CSARGLNNYNEQFF. The chain couples TRBV20-1 to TRBJ2-1; no definite D call. Trimming took off 1 base at V and 3 bases at J, with 10 bases between the two ends. Germline CDR1 reads DFQATT; CDR2 reads SNEGSKA (reference sequence). This CDR3 has 14 amino acids.

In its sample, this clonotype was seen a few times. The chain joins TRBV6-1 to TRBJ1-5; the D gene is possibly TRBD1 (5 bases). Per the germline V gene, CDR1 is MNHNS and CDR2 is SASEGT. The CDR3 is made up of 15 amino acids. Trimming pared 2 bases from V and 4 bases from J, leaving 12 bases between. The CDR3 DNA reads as TGTGCCAGCAGTGAATGGCAGGGCTGGAATCAGCCCCAGCATTTT. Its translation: CASSEWQGWNQPQHF.

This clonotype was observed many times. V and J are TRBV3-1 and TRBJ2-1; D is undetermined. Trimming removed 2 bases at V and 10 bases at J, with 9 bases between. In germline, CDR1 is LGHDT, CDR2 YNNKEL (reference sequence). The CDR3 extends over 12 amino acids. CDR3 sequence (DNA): TGTGCCAGCAGCCAAATCTTGAGAGAGCAGTTCTTC. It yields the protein CASSQILREQFF.

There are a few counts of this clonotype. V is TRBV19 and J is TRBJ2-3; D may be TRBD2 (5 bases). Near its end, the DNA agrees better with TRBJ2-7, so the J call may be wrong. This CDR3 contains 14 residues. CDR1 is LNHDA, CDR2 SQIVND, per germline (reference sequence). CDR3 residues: CASSMGGAVNEQYF. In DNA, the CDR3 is TGTGCCAGTAGTATGGGCGGAGCGGTTAACGAGCAGTACTTC.

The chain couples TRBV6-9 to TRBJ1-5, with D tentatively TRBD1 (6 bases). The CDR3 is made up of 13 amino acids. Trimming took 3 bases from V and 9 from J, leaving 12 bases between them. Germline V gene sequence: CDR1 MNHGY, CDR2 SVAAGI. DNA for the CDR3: TGTGCCAGCAGTTACTCCTCGACAGGGCCCCAGCATTTT. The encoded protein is CASSYSSTGPQHF.

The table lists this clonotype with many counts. CDR3 residues: CSARKTGGNTEAFF. The CDR3 DNA sequence: TGCAGTGCTAGGAAAACAGGGGGGAACACTGAAGCTTTCTTT. The chain recombines TRBV20-1 with TRBJ1-1; 8 nucleotides agree with TRBD1. Losses at the gene ends were 3 bases for V and 1 base for J; bases not matched to a gene: 4. Germline V gene data show CDR1 as DFQATT and CDR2 as SNEGSKA (reference sequence). CDR3 length: 14 residues.

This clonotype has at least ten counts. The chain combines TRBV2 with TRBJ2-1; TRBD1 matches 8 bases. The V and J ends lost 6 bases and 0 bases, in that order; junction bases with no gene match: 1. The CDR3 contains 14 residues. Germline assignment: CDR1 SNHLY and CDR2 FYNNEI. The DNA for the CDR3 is TGTGCCAGCAGGGGACAGGACTCCTACAATGAGCAGTTCTTC. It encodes CASRGQDSYNEQFF.

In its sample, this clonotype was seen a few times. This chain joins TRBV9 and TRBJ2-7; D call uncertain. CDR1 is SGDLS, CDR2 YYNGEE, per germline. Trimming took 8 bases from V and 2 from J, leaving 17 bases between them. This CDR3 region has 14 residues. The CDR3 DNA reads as TGTGCCAGTAGTGGGAAGGAGCTCCCCTACGAGCAGTACTTC. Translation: CASSGKELPYEQYF. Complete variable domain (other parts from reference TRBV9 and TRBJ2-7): DSGVTQTPKHLITATGQRVTLRCSPRSGDLSVYWYQQSLDQGLQFLIQYYNGEERAKGNILERFSAQQFPDLHSELNLSSLELGDSALYFCASSGKELPYEQYFGPGTRLTVT.

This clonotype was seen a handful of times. The CDR3 coding sequence is TGCGCCAGCAGCCAAGATTGGGGTGAGCAGTTCTTC. Amino acids: CASSQDWGEQFF. V usage is TRBV4-1 and J usage is TRBJ2-1; D call uncertain. Germline V CDR1 and CDR2: MGHRA, YSYEKL. The germline V and J ends were trimmed by 0 bases and 9 bases, with 6 bases remaining between them. The CDR3 is made up of 12 amino acids.

The CDR3 region has the DNA TGTGCCAGCAGTGAACCGGGACCGAACACTGAAGCTTTCTTT. It codes for CASSEPGPNTEAFF. The chain carries TRBV2 and TRBJ1-1, with a possible D match to TRBD1 (5 bases). V lost 2 bases, J lost 1 base, and 8 bases lay in between. CDR1 is SNHLY, CDR2 FYNNEI, per germline. The CDR3 extends over 14 amino acids. Looking up the rest from reference TRBV2 and TRBJ1-1 gives the full variable domain: EPEVTQTPSHQVTQMGQEVILRCVPISNHLYFYWYRQILGQKVEFLVSFYNNEISEKSEIFDDQFSVERPDGSNFTLKIRSTKLEDSAMYFCASSEPGPNTEAFFGQGTRLTVV.

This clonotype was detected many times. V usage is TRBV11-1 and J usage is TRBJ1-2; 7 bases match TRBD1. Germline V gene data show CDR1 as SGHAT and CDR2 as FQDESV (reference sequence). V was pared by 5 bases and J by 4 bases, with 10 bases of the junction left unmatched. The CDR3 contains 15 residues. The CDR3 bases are TGTGCCAGCAGCCTAAGGACAGGCGGCACCTATGGCTACACCTTC. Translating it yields CASSLRTGGTYGYTF.

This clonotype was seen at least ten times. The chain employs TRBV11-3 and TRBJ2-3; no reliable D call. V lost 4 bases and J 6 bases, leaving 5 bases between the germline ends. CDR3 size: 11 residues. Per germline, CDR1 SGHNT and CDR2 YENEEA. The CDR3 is CASSSGDTQYF. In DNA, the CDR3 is TGTGCCAGCAGCTCCGGTGATACGCAGTATTTT.

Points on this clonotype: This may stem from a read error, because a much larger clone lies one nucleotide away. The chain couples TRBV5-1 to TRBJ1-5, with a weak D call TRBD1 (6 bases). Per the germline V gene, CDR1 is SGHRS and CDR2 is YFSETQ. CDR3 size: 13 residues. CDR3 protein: CASSIQGNQPRHF. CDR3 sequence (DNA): TGCGCCAGCAGCATACAGGGAAATCAGCCCCGGCATTTT.